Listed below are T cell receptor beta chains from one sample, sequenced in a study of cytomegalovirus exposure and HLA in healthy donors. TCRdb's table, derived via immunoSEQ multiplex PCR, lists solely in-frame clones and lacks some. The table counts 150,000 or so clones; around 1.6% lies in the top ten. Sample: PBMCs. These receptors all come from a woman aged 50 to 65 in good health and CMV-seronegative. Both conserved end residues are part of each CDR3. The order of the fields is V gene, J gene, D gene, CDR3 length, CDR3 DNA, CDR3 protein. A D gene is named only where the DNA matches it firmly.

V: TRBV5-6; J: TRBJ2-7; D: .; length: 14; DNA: TGTGCCAGCAGCCGGGCGCTAGCGACCTACGAGCAGTACTTC; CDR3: CASSRALATYEQYF
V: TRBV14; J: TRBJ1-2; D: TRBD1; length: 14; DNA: TGTGCCAGCAGCCCCCGACAGGGGGCCTATGGCTACACCTTC; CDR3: CASSPRQGAYGYTF
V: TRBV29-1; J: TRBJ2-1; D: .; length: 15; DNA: TGCAGCGTCGCACTCGAACGGACAAGCTACAATGAGCAGTTCTTC; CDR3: CSVALERTSYNEQFF
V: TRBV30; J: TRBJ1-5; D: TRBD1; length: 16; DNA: TGTGCCTGGAGTCCCGGGCCAGGGGGATTGGATCAGCCCCAGCATTTT; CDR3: CAWSPGPGGLDQPQHF
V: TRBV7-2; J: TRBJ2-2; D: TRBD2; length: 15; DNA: TGTGCCAGCAGCCCCGCTAGCGGAGCAACCGGGGAGCTGTTTTTT; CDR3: CASSPASGATGELFF
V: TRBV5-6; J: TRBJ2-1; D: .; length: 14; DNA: TGTGCCAGCAGCTTGGCAGGGGTTTACAATGAGCAGTTCTTC; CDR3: CASSLAGVYNEQFF
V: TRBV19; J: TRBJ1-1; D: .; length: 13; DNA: TGTGCCAGTAGCCAAGGCCAGGGCGCTGAAGCTTTCTTT; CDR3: CASSQGQGAEAFF
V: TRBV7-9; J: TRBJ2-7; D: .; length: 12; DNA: TGTGCCAGCAGCAAGTCGGGCTACGAGCAGTACTTC; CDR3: CASSKSGYEQYF
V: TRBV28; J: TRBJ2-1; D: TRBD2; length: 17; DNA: TGTGCCAGCAGTTTGGACCCCTCGGGACTAGCCTTTGGTGAGCAGTTCTTC; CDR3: CASSLDPSGLAFGEQFF
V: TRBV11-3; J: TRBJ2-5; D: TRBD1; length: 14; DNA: TGTGCCAGCAGCGAGGGGACAGCCCAAGAGACCCAGTACTTC; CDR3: CASSEGTAQETQYF
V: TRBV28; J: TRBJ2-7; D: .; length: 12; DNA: TGTGCCAGCAGTTCCGGGGTCTACGAGCAGTACTTC; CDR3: CASSSGVYEQYF
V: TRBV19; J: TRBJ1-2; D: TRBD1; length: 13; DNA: TGTGCCAGTTCTACAGGGGGCGCAAGTGGCTACACCTTC; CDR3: CASSTGGASGYTF